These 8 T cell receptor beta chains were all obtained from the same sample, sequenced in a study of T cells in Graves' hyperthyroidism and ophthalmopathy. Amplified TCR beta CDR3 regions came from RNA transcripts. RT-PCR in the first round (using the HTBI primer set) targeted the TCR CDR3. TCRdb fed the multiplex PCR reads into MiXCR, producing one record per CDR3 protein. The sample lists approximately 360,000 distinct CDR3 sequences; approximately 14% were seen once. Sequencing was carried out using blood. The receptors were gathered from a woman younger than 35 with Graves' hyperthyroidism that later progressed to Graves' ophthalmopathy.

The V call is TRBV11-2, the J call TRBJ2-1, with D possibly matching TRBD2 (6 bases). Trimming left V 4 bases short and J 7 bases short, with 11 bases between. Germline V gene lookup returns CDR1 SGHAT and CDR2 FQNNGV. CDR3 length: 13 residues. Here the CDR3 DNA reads TGTGCCAGCAGCTCCCCGGGAGTTAATGAGCAGTTCTTC. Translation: CASSSPGVNEQFF.

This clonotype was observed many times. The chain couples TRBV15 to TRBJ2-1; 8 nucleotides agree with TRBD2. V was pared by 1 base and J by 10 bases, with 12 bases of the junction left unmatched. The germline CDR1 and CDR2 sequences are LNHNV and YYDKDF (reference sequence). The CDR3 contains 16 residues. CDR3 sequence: CATSRVLLSGSQEQFF. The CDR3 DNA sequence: TGTGCCACCAGCAGAGTACTTTTGAGCGGGAGTCAGGAGCAGTTCTTC.

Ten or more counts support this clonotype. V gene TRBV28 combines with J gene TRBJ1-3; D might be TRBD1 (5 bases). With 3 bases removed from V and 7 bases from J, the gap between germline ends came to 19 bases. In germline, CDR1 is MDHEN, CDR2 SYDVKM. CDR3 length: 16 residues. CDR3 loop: CASSFGGLYTRNTIYF. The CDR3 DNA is TGTGCCAGCAGTTTCGGGGGACTCTACACCAGGAACACCATATATTTT.

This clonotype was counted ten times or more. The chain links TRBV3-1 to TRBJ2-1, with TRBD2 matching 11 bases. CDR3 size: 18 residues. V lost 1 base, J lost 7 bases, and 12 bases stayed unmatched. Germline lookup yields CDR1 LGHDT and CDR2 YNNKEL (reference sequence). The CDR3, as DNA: TGTGCCAGCAGCCAAGTCCCCGGTGGGCTAGCGGGGGGTAATGAGCAGTTCTTC. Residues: CASSQVPGGLAGGNEQFF.

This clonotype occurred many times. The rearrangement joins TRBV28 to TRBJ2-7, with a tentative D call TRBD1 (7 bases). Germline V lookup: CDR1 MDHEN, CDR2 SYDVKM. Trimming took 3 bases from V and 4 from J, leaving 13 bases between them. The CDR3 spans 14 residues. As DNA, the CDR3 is TGTGCCAGCAGTTTGGCCCCAGGGGGGTACGAGCAGTACTTC. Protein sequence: CASSLAPGGYEQYF.

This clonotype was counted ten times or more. CDR3 bases: TGTGCCAGCAGCGGACTAGGCGAGCAGTTCTTC. This codes for CASSGLGEQFF. J is TRBJ2-1 and V is TRBV7-2; TRBD2 matches 7 bases. V was pared by 5 bases and J by 10 bases, with 2 bases of the junction left unmatched. Germline V gene data show CDR1 as SGHTA and CDR2 as FQGNSA. This CDR3 contains 11 residues.

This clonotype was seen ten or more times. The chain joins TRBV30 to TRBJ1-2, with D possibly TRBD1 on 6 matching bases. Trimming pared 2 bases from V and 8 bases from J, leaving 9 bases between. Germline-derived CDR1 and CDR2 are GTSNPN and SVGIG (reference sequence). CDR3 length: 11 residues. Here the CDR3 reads CAWSSGGGYTF. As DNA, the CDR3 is TGTGCCTGGAGTTCGGGGGGCGGCTACACCTTC.

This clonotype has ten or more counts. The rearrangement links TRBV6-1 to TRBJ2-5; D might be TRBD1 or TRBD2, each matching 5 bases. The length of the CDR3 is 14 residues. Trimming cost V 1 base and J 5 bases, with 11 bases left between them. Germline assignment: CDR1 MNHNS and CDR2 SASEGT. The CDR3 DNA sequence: TGTGCCAGCAGTGAAGGAGGGGCGAGGGAGACCCAGTACTTC. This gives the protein CASSEGGARETQYF.